The clone carrying this TCR beta chain was recorded only once. This specimen comes from a study of shared clonotypes between healthy human individuals. Assay: immunoSEQ multiplex PCR; the TCRdb copy retains only in-frame clones and omits some. Among fewer than 1.6 million clones listed, approximately 98.5% were seen once. CDR1 is LGHNT and CDR2 is FRNRAP in the germline V gene. Trimming cost V 7 bases and J 5 bases; bases outside gene matches: 10. The CDR3 is made up of 14 amino acids. V is TRBV12-5 and J is TRBJ2-5; 7 positions agree with TRBD1. The sequenced material came from naive CD4+ T cells sorted from blood. Regarding subset: CD45RA+ positively selected. The sequence was obtained from a man aged 25 to 40 in good health. DNA for the CDR3: TGTGCTAGTGCCCCGACAGGGATAGGCGAGACCCAGTACTTC. It encodes CASAPTGIGETQYF.